This TCR beta chain was captured in a study of T-cell memory formation after mild COVID-19. TCRdb re-analysed the 5' RACE reads in MiXCR, keeping a single row per CDR3 protein. The profile shows around 370,000 distinct CDR3 sequences, roughly 21% of them singletons. The V gene lost 6 bases and the J gene lost 9 bases, with 16 bases spanning the gap. The germline V gene has CDR1 KGHDR and CDR2 SFDVKD. The CDR3 is 14 residues long. The TCR originated in an adult woman who had mild COVID-19 (a few samples of this study predate the infection). Cell type and time point are not known. V usage is TRBV24-1 and J usage is TRBJ2-2; D unresolved. The sequencing input was PBMCs or a T cell subset sorted from them (not recorded which). CDR3: CATSHDRPARELFF. CDR3 nucleotides: TGTGCCACCAGTCACGACCGCCCCGCGAGGGAGCTGTTTTTT.